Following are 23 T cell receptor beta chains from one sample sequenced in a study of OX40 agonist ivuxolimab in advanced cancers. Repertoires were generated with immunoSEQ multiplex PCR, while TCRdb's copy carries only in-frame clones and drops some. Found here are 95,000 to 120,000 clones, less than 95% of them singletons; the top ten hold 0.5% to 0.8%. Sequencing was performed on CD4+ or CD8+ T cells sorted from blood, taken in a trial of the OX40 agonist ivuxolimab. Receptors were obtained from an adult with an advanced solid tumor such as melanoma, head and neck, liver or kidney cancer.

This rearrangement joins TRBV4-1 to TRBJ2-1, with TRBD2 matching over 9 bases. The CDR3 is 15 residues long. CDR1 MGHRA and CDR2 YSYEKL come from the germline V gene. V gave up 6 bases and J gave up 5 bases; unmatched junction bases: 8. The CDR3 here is CASSPSGGQNNEQFF. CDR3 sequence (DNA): TGCGCCAGCAGTCCAAGCGGGGGGCAAAACAATGAGCAGTTCTTC.

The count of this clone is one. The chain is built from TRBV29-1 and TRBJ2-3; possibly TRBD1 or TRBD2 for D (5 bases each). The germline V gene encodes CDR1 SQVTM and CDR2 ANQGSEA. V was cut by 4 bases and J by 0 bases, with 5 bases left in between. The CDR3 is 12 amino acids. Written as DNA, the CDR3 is TGCAGCGTTGGGGACAGCACAGATACGCAGTATTTT. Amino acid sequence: CSVGDSTDTQYF.

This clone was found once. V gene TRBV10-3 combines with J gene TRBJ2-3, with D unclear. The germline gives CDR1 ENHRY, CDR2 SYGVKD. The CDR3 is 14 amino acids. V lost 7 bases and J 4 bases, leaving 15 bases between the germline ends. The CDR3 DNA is TGTGCCATCACCCCTAGTCCTATCGCAGATACGCAGTATTTT. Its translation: CAITPSPIADTQYF.

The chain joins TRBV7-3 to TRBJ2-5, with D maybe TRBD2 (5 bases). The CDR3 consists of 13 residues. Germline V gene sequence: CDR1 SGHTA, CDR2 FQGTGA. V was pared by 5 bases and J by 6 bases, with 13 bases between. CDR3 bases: TGTGCCAGCAGCCCCACGAGCGGACAGACCCAGTACTTC. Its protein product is CASSPTSGQTQYF.

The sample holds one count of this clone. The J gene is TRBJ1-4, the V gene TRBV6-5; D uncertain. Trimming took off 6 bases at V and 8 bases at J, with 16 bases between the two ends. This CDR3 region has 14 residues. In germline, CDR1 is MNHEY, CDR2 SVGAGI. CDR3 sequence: CASRSPDALEKLFF. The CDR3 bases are TGTGCCAGCAGGAGCCCGGACGCGCTCGAAAAACTGTTTTTT.

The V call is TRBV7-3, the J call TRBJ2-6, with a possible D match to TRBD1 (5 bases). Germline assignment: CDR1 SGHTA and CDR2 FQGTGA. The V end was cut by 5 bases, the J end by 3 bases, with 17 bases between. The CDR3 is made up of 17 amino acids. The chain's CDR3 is CASSPQGRESGANVLTF. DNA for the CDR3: TGTGCCAGCAGCCCCCAAGGCAGGGAAAGTGGGGCCAACGTCCTGACTTTC.

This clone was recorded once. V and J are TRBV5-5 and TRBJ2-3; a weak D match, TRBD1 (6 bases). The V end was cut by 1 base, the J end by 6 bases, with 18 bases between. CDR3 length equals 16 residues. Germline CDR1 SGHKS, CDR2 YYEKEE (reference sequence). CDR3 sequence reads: CASSLTPGAQWDTQYF. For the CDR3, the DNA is TGTGCCAGCAGCTTGACGCCAGGGGCCCAGTGGGATACGCAGTATTTT.

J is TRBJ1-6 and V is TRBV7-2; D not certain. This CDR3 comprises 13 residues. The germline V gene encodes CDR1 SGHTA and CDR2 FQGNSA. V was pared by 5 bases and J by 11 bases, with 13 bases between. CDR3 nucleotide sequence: TGTGCCAGCAGCCTTAGCAATATTGCACCCCTCCACTTT. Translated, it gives CASSLSNIAPLHF.

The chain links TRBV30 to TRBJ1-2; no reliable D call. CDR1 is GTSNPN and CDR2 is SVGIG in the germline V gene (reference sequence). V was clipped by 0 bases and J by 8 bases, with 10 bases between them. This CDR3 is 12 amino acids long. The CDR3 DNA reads TGTGCCTGGAGTGTAAGGCTTGGGGGCTACACCTTC. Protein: CAWSVRLGGYTF. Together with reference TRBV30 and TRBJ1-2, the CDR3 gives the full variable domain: SQTIHQWPATLVQPVGSPLSLECTVEGTSNPNLYWYRQAAGRGLQLLFYSVGIGQISSEVPQNLSASRPQDRQFILSSKKLLLSDSGFYLCAWSVRLGGYTFGSGTRLTVV.

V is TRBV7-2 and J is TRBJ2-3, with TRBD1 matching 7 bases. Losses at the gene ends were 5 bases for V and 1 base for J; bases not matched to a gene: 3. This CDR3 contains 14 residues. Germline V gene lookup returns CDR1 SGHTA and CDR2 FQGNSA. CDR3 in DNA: TGTGCCAGCAGCCTTGGACAGGGCACAGATACGCAGTATTTT. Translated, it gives CASSLGQGTDTQYF.

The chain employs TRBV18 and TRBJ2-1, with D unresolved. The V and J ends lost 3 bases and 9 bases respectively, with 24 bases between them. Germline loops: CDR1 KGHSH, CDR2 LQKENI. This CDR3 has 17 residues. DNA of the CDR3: TGTGCCAGCTCACCGTTCTCAGGCACCAACGATGGGTCTGAGCAGTTCTTC. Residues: CASSPFSGTNDGSEQFF.

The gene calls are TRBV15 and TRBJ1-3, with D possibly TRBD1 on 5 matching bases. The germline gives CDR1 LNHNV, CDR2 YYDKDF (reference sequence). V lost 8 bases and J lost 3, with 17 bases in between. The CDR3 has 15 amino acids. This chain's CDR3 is CATSLHRSYGNTIYF. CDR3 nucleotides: TGTGCCACCTCTCTCCACAGGTCATATGGAAACACCATATATTTT.

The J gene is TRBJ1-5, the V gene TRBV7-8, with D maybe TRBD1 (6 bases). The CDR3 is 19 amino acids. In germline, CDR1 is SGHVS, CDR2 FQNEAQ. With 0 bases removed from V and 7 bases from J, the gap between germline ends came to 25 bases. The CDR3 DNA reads TGTGCCAGCAGCTTAGCGGGACTTACAGGGTTGGCTCGGAGGCAGCCCCAGCATTTT. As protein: CASSLAGLTGLARRQPQHF.

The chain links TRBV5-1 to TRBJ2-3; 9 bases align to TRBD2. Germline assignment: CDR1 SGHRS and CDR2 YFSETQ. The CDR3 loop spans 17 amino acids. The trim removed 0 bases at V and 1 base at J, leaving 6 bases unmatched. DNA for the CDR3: TGCGCCAGCAGCTTGGCCGGAGTAGCGGGGGGCACAGATACGCAGTATTTT. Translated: CASSLAGVAGGTDTQYF.

DNA for the CDR3: TGCAGCGTTGAACCAGGGGTCACTGAAGCTTTCTTT. Translation gives CSVEPGVTEAFF. The chain links TRBV29-1 to TRBJ1-1; maybe TRBD1 (6 bases). CDR1 SQVTM and CDR2 ANQGSEA come from the germline V gene. The CDR3 sequence is 12 residues long. Deletions cut 2 bases from V and 4 bases from J, with 8 bases between.

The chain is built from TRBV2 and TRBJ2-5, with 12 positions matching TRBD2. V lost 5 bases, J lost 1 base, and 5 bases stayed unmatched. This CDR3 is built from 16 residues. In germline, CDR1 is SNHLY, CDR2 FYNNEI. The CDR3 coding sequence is TGTGCCAGCAGTACCCGGACTAGCGGGACCCAAGAGACCCAGTACTTC. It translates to CASSTRTSGTQETQYF.

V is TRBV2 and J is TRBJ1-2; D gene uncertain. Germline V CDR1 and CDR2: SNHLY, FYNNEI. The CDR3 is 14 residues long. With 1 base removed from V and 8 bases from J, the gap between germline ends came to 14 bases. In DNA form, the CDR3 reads TGTGCCAGCAGTGAAGTCGGAAGGACGAGCGGCTACACCTTC. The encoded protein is CASSEVGRTSGYTF.

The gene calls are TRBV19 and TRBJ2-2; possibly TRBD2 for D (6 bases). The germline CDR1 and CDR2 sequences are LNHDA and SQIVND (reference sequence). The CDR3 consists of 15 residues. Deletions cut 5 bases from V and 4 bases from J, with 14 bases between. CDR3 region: CASSWGGRGTGELFF. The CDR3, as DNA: TGTGCCAGTAGTTGGGGAGGCCGGGGCACCGGGGAGCTGTTTTTT.

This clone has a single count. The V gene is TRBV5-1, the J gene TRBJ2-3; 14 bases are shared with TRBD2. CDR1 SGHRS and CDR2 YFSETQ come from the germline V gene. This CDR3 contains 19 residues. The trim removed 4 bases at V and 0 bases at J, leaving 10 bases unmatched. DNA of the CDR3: TGCGCCAGCAGCCACCGACTAGCGGGGGGGTCGACTAGCACAGATACGCAGTATTTT. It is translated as CASSHRLAGGSTSTDTQYF. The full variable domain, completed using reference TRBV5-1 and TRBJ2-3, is KAGVTQTPRYLIKTRGQQVTLSCSPISGHRSVSWYQQTPGQGLQFLFEYFSETQRNKGNFPGRFSGRQFSNSRSEMNVSTLELGDSALYLCASSHRLAGGSTSTDTQYFGPGTRLTVL.

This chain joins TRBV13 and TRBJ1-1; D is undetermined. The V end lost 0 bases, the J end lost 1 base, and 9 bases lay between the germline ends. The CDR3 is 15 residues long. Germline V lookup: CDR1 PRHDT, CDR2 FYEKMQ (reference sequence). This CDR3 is CASSLGPWENTEAFF. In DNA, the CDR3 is TGTGCCAGCAGCTTAGGACCCTGGGAGAACACTGAAGCTTTCTTT.

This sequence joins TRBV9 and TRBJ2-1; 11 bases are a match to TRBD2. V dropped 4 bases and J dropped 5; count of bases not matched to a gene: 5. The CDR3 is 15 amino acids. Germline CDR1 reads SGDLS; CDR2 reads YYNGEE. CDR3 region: CASSPRTSGHNEQFF. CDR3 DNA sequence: TGTGCCAGCAGCCCCAGGACTAGCGGGCACAATGAGCAGTTCTTC.

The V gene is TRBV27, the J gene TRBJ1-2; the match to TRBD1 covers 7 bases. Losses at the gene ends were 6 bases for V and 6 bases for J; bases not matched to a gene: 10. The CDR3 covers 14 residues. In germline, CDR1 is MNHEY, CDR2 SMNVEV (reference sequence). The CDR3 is CASSHPGQRNGYTF. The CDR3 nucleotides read TGTGCCAGCAGCCATCCGGGACAGCGGAATGGCTACACCTTC.

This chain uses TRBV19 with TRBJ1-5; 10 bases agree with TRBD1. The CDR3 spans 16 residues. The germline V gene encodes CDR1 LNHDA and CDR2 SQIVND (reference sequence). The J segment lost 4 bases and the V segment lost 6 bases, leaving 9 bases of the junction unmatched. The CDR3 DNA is TGTGCCAGTAGGGATACGGGACAGGGGTTGAATCAGCCCCAGCATTTT. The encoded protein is CASRDTGQGLNQPQHF.